Listed here are 20 T cell receptor beta chains from one sample, sequenced in a study of neurological immune-mediated disorders. Time point described: longitudinal time-point 3. In TCRdb, the 5' RACE reads were re-called with MiXCR into one record per CDR3 protein. This table holds 84,000 or so distinct CDR3 sequences, roughly 4.5% found once. Material for sequencing was PBMCs. All receptors come from a woman aged 55 to 70 with multiple sclerosis.

The V and J genes are TRBV6-5 and TRBJ1-6; 7 nucleotides line up with TRBD1. Germline values: CDR1 MNHEY, CDR2 SVGAGI. Trimming took 0 bases from V and 5 from J; bases not matched to a gene: 4. The CDR3 has 16 amino acids. For the CDR3, the DNA is TGTGCCAGCAGTTACTCGAGGGGGACAGATAATTCACCCCTCCACTTT. Residues: CASSYSRGTDNSPLHF.

This clonotype showed up many times. The chain joins TRBV6-2 or TRBV6-3 to TRBJ2-1; no firm D call. Germline V CDR1 and CDR2: MNHEY, SVGEGT. V shed 0 bases and J shed 5 bases, with 8 bases lying between them. This CDR3 comprises 14 residues. The CDR3 spells CASSYSAWNNEQFF. Written as DNA, the CDR3 is TGTGCCAGCAGTTACTCGGCGTGGAACAATGAGCAGTTCTTC.

This clonotype was found many times. This chain connects TRBV7-2 to TRBJ2-7; D not certain. V lost 5 bases and J 2 bases, leaving 7 bases between the germline ends. The CDR3 extends over 12 amino acids. The germline V gene has CDR1 SGHTA and CDR2 FQGNSA. CDR3 loop: CASSRYTYEQYF. The CDR3 coding sequence is TGTGCCAGCAGCAGGTACACCTACGAGCAGTACTTC.

This clonotype appeared many times. The chain links TRBV12-3 or TRBV12-4 to TRBJ2-5; 8 bases fit TRBD1. The CDR3 consists of 15 residues. Unmatched junction bases numbered 9, after V lost 4 bases and J lost 5 bases. CDR3 sequence: CASSSLGQGGETQYF. CDR3 DNA: TGTGCCAGCAGTTCACTCGGACAGGGTGGGGAGACCCAGTACTTC.

This clonotype occurred many times. The J gene is TRBJ2-3, the V gene TRBV7-9; 7 positions agree with TRBD2. CDR1 and CDR2 (germline): SEHNR, FQNEAQ (reference sequence). The CDR3 extends over 16 amino acids. With V trimmed by 1 base and J by 1 base, 5 bases remained unmatched. The CDR3 is CASSLDRAGGTDTQYF. DNA for the CDR3: TGTGCCAGCAGCTTAGATAGGGCGGGGGGCACAGATACGCAGTATTTT.

At least ten counts were recorded for this clonotype. The rearrangement joins TRBV7-9 to TRBJ2-4; 8 positions agree with TRBD1. V was clipped by 3 bases and J by 6 bases; unmatched bases: 7. CDR3 size: 15 residues. CDR1 SEHNR and CDR2 FQNEAQ come from the germline V gene (reference sequence). CDR3 nucleotides: TGTGCCAGCAGCTTTGGAGACAGGGGAGTAAACATTCAGTACTTC. As protein: CASSFGDRGVNIQYF.

This clonotype was seen many times. This sequence joins TRBV5-6 and TRBJ1-2; 9 bases align to TRBD1. Trimming cost V 0 bases and J 7 bases; bases outside gene matches: 1. The CDR3 length is 13 residues. Germline lookup yields CDR1 SGHDT and CDR2 YYEEEE. The CDR3 loop reads CASSLGQGGGYTF. The DNA for the CDR3 is TGTGCCAGCAGCTTGGGACAGGGGGGTGGCTACACCTTC. The whole variable domain, filled in from reference TRBV5-6 and TRBJ1-2, reads DAGVTQSPTHLIKTRGQQVTLRCSPKSGHDTVSWYQQALGQGPQFIFQYYEEEERQRGNFPDRFSGHQFPNYSSELNVNALLLGDSALYLCASSLGQGGGYTFGSGTRLTVV.

This clonotype was detected many times. J is TRBJ2-2 and V is TRBV24-1, with 8 bases fitting TRBD2. The germline gives CDR1 KGHDR, CDR2 SFDVKD. This CDR3 has 16 residues. Germline trimming cut 3 bases from V and 5 bases from J; bases unmatched to any gene: 7. The CDR3 loop is CATSDERGGQTGELFF. The CDR3, as DNA: TGTGCCACCAGTGATGAACGGGGGGGCCAGACCGGGGAGCTGTTTTTT.

This clonotype occurred many times. CDR3 in DNA: TGTGCCAGCAGTTCCCTGACAGGGTCTTACAATGAGCAGTTCTTC. This encodes CASSSLTGSYNEQFF. The chain carries TRBV6-5 and TRBJ2-1; TRBD1 agrees at 7 bases. Germline CDR1 and CDR2: MNHEY and SVGAGI. J gave up 4 bases and V 4 bases, and 7 bases lay outside the gene matches. The CDR3 loop spans 15 amino acids.

This clonotype has a count of ten or more. V gene TRBV20-1 combines with J gene TRBJ2-7; D may be TRBD2 (5 bases). Germline V gene sequence: CDR1 DFQATT, CDR2 SNEGSKA (reference sequence). The CDR3 contains 14 residues. The V end was cut by 1 base, the J end by 4 bases, with 14 bases between. CDR3 sequence: CSARVPSPGYEQYF. DNA for the CDR3: TGCAGTGCTAGAGTTCCTAGCCCAGGATACGAGCAGTACTTC.

This clonotype was counted ten times or more. The V gene is TRBV5-1, the J gene TRBJ1-6; the D is unclear. Germline-derived CDR1 and CDR2 are SGHRS and YFSETQ. V was clipped by 0 bases and J by 5 bases, with 12 bases between them. The CDR3 consists of 16 residues. The CDR3 here is CASSLVGIANNSPLHF. In nucleotides, the CDR3 is TGCGCCAGCAGCTTGGTGGGTATTGCTAATAATTCACCCCTCCACTTT. Full variable domain (rest looked up from reference TRBV5-1 and TRBJ1-6): KAGVTQTPRYLIKTRGQQVTLSCSPISGHRSVSWYQQTPGQGLQFLFEYFSETQRNKGNFPGRFSGRQFSNSRSEMNVSTLELGDSALYLCASSLVGIANNSPLHFGNGTRLTVT.

This clonotype was observed at least ten times. This chain connects TRBV14 to TRBJ1-6, with 7 bases identical to TRBD1. CDR3 length equals 13 residues. Germline values: CDR1 SGHDN, CDR2 FVKESK. With 6 bases clipped from V and 10 bases from J, the junction kept 6 bases outside the gene matches. CDR3 region: CASSTTGNSPLHF. CDR3 DNA: TGTGCCAGCAGTACGACAGGGAACTCACCCCTCCACTTT.

This clonotype was seen at least ten times. The chain recombines TRBV9 with TRBJ1-2; a weak D match, TRBD1 (5 bases). CDR1 and CDR2 (germline): SGDLS, YYNGEE. The CDR3 spans 15 residues. Deletions cut 3 bases from V and 3 bases from J, with 15 bases between. The CDR3 here is CASSDGTPVDYGYTF. The CDR3 nucleotides read TGTGCCAGCAGCGACGGGACTCCCGTAGACTATGGCTACACCTTC.

This clonotype was counted ten times or more. The chain recombines TRBV27 with TRBJ1-6; D ambiguous. Per the germline V gene, CDR1 is MNHEY and CDR2 is SMNVEV (reference sequence). This CDR3 contains 15 residues. The V and J ends lost 2 bases and 4 bases respectively, with 9 bases between them. The CDR3 bases are TGTGCCAGCAGTTTACGCTCCTCTTATAATTCACCCCTCCACTTT. Its translation is CASSLRSSYNSPLHF.

This clonotype has a count of ten or more. The V call is TRBV20-1, the J call TRBJ2-1; the match to TRBD2 covers 11 bases. The CDR3 length is 16 residues. Germline lookup yields CDR1 DFQATT and CDR2 SNEGSKA (reference sequence). Losses at the gene ends were 4 bases for V and 4 bases for J; bases not matched to a gene: 9. The CDR3 region has the DNA TGCAGTGCTAATCCCGCGACTAGCGGGGATTACAATGAGCAGTTCTTC. This translates into CSANPATSGDYNEQFF.

This clonotype was observed many times. The V call is TRBV20-1, the J call TRBJ2-3; maybe TRBD2 (6 bases). V lost 3 bases to trimming and J lost 5 bases, with 15 bases between them. Germline V gives CDR1 DFQATT, CDR2 SNEGSKA (reference sequence). This CDR3 has 14 amino acids. This CDR3 is CSASLSGFKDTQYF. CDR3 sequence (DNA): TGCAGTGCTAGTCTTAGCGGTTTCAAAGATACGCAGTATTTT.

Ten or more counts support this clonotype. The rearrangement joins TRBV20-1 to TRBJ1-1, with 8 bases identical to TRBD1. Germline V lookup: CDR1 DFQATT, CDR2 SNEGSKA (reference sequence). CDR3 length: 14 amino acids. With 5 bases clipped from V and 4 bases from J, the junction kept 9 bases outside the gene matches. The CDR3 DNA is TGCAGTGCTCCCCGCAGGACAGGGCCCACTGAAGCTTTCTTT. Its protein is CSAPRRTGPTEAFF.

The sample holds many counts of this clonotype. CDR3 bases: TGTGCCAGCTCACGCGACCCGGGTGAGGGGTCACCCCTCCACTTT. It yields the protein CASSRDPGEGSPLHF. This rearrangement joins TRBV18 to TRBJ1-6; D perhaps matches TRBD1 (5 bases). The V gene's germline CDR1 is KGHSH and CDR2 LQKENI. The ends were cut back, 4 bases at V and 10 bases at J, with 17 bases in the middle. This CDR3 region has 15 residues.

This clonotype was seen repeatedly, ten times or more. V usage is TRBV6-5 and J usage is TRBJ1-1, with D uncertain. The CDR3 has 13 residues. Trimming took 3 bases from V and 4 from J, leaving 9 bases between them. Germline V lookup: CDR1 MNHEY, CDR2 SVGAGI. CDR3 DNA: TGTGCCAGCAGTTATTGGAGGAGCACTGAAGCTTTCTTT. Amino acid sequence: CASSYWRSTEAFF.

This clonotype has at least ten counts. This chain links TRBV6-6 with TRBJ2-1, with D possibly TRBD2 on 6 matching bases. CDR1 and CDR2 from the germline V gene are MNHNY and SVGAGI (reference sequence). V gave up 6 bases and J gave up 8 bases, with 14 bases separating them. The CDR3 totals 13 residues. The CDR3 loop reads CASRVGGRDEQFF. The CDR3, as DNA: TGTGCCAGCAGGGTAGGAGGGCGGGATGAGCAGTTCTTC.